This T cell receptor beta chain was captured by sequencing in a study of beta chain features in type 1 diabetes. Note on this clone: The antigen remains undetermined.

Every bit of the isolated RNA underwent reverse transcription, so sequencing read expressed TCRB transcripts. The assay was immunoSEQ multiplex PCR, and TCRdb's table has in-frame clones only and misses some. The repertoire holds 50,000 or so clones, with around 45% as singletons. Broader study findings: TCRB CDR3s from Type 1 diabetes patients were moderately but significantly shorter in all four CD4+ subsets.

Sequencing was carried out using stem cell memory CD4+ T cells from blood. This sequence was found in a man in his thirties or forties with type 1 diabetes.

CDR3 nucleotides: TGTGCCAGCGGACTTTGGGGTGAGCAGTTCTTC. Encoded protein: CASGLWGEQFF. The chain carries TRBV28 and TRBJ2-1, with D maybe TRBD2 (5 bases). The germline V and J ends were trimmed by 8 bases and 9 bases, with 11 bases remaining between them. This CDR3 region has 11 residues. CDR1 is MDHEN, CDR2 SYDVKM, per germline. The variable domain in full, completed from reference TRBV28 and TRBJ2-1, reads DVKVTQSSRYLVKRTGEKVFLECVQDMDHENMFWYRQDPGLGLRLIYFSYDVKMKEKGDIPEGYSVSREKKERFSLILESASTNQTSMYLCASGLWGEQFFGPGTRLTVL.